The rows below give T cell receptor beta chains drawn from one sample of a study of blood T cell repertoires in COVID-19. Some clones are missing from TCRdb's copy, which holds only in-frame ones; the method was immunoSEQ multiplex PCR. The table includes around 250,000 clones, approximately 89% detected once. Sequenced: peripheral blood. The receptors come from a woman in her sixties who had recovered from COVID-19. The CDR3 runs from the conserved cysteine through the conserved F or W. The D gene is left open where the match is weak. Clone size, where shown, is once, few, many, or a class for clones that have expanded.

abundance	d_gene	v_gene	j_gene	CDR3aa	CDR3nt
NA	TRBD1	TRBV9	TRBJ1-1	CASSVTGGNTEAFF	TGTGCCAGCAGCGTCACAGGGGGCAACACTGAAGCTTTCTTT
NA	TRBD1	TRBV6-1	TRBJ2-5	CASSDPGQGQETQYF	TGTGCCAGCAGTGATCCCGGACAGGGGCAAGAGACCCAGTACTTC
NA	TRBD1	TRBV10-2	TRBJ2-2	CATNRFAGTGDRELFF	TGCGCCACCAACCGTTTCGCCGGGACAGGGGACCGGGAGCTGTTTTTT
few	NA	TRBV6-5	TRBJ2-1	CASSPLSFQQFF	TGTGCCAGCAGTCCCCTTTCGTTCCAGCAGTTCTTC
NA	TRBD2	TRBV11-2	TRBJ2-3	CASSLSGLAGGTQYF	TGTGCCAGCAGCCTATCAGGACTAGCGGGGGGGACGCAGTATTTT
few	TRBD2	TRBV7-2	TRBJ2-7	CASSLGLAGRRSYEQYF	TGTGCCAGCAGCTTAGGACTAGCGGGGCGCCGCTCTTACGAGCAGTACTTC
NA	NA	TRBV28	TRBJ1-3	CASSFVRSGNTIYF	TGTGCCAGCAGTTTCGTCAGGTCTGGAAACACCATATATTTT
NA	NA	TRBV28	TRBJ2-7	CASSGQSYEQYF	TGTGCCAGCAGTGGGCAGTCCTACGAGCAGTACTTC
once	NA	TRBV5-6	TRBJ1-5	CASSSSYKGLSNQPQHF	TGTGCCAGCAGCTCTTCTTACAAGGGACTGAGCAATCAGCCCCAGCATTTT
NA	TRBD1	TRBV6-5	TRBJ2-5	CASSYSTGTKETQYF	TGTGCCAGCAGTTACTCGACAGGGACGAAAGAGACCCAGTACTTC
NA	TRBD1	TRBV5-5	TRBJ1-6	CASSSSGQGAVSPLHF	TGTGCCAGCAGCAGCTCTGGACAGGGGGCAGTTTCACCCCTCCACTTT
NA	NA	TRBV2	TRBJ1-4	CAIQNLRGATNEKLFF	TGTGCCATACAAAACCTACGGGGTGCAACTAATGAAAAACTGTTTTTT
NA	TRBD1	TRBV7-2	TRBJ1-1	CASSLYKGQGNTEAFF	TGTGCCAGCAGCCTCTATAAAGGACAGGGGAACACTGAAGCTTTCTTT
NA	TRBD2	TRBV4-1	TRBJ2-1	CASQAGPNEQFF	TGCGCCAGTCAAGCGGGGCCCAATGAGCAGTTCTTC
NA	NA	TRBV15	TRBJ2-3	CATSRSLSGADTQYF	TGTGCCACCAGCAGATCCTTATCAGGGGCGGATACGCAGTATTTT
NA	NA	TRBV10-3	TRBJ1-2	CATLKDSNYGYTF	TGTGCCACCCTTAAAGACAGTAACTATGGCTACACCTTC
NA	NA	TRBV6-5	TRBJ1-2	CASSYLGQGLNYGYTF	TGTGCCAGCAGTTACTTGGGGCAGGGATTAAACTATGGCTACACCTTC
NA	TRBD1	TRBV12-3/TRBV12-4	TRBJ1-2	CASSPGQGYGYTF	TGTGCCAGCAGCCCGGGACAGGGGTACGGCTACACCTTC
NA	NA	TRBV20-1	TRBJ1-4	CSAGGGEKLFF	TGCAGTGCCGGGGGTGGTGAAAAACTGTTTTTT
NA	TRBD1	TRBV29-1	TRBJ1-1	CSVLTGVNTEAFF	TGCAGCGTTCTGACAGGGGTAAACACTGAAGCTTTCTTT
NA	NA	TRBV29-1	TRBJ2-7	CSATATGTYEQYF	TGCAGCGCCACGGCGACGGGAACCTACGAGCAGTACTTC
NA	NA	TRBV19	TRBJ1-1	CASRPQGSGTEAFF	TGTGCCAGTAGACCTCAGGGGAGTGGCACTGAAGCTTTCTTT
NA	NA	TRBV19	TRBJ1-5	CASSKSRNNQPQHF	TGTGCCAGTAGTAAGAGCAGGAACAATCAGCCCCAGCATTTT
NA	NA	TRBV20-1	TRBJ1-5	CSASSGNQPQHF	TGCAGTGCTAGTTCAGGGAATCAGCCCCAGCATTTT
once	NA	TRBV7-2	TRBJ2-7	CASSSGHYEQYF	TGTGCCAGCAGCTCGGGACATTACGAGCAGTACTTC
few	NA	TRBV13	TRBJ1-4	CASGQGQEKLFF	TGTGCCAGCGGGCAGGGGCAAGAAAAACTGTTTTTT
NA	TRBD1	TRBV6-2/TRBV6-3	TRBJ2-7	CASSLRQGSHEQYF	TGTGCCAGCAGTCTCCGACAGGGTAGCCACGAGCAGTACTTC
NA	NA	TRBV5-1	TRBJ1-6	CASSPRGTSSYNSPLHF	TGCGCCAGCAGCCCCCGGGGGACCAGCTCCTATAATTCACCCCTCCACTTT
NA	NA	TRBV4-1	TRBJ1-4	CASSPPRGEINEKLFF	TGCGCCAGCAGCCCCCCCCGGGGGGAAATTAATGAAAAACTGTTTTTT
NA	NA	TRBV7-2	TRBJ1-6	CASSLVRGHSPLHF	TGTGCCAGCAGCTTAGTCAGGGGACATTCACCCCTCCACTTT
NA	NA	TRBV19	TRBJ2-2	CASTRGTGELFF	TGTGCCAGTACTCGAGGGACCGGGGAGCTGTTTTTT
NA	TRBD1	TRBV9	TRBJ2-5	CASSVAAGGIAETQYF	TGTGCCAGCAGCGTAGCCGCAGGGGGCATAGCAGAGACCCAGTACTTC
NA	TRBD1	TRBV5-1	TRBJ2-3	CASSLTGAQTDTQYF	TGCGCCAGCAGCTTGACAGGGGCCCAAACAGATACGCAGTATTTT
NA	NA	TRBV24-1	TRBJ1-1	CAARGPWNTEAFF	TGTGCCGCGAGAGGGCCTTGGAACACTGAAGCTTTCTTT
NA	TRBD1	TRBV11-3	TRBJ2-1	CASSLAGTAWNEQFF	TGTGCCAGCAGCTTAGCCGGGACAGCATGGAATGAGCAGTTCTTC
NA	TRBD1	TRBV27	TRBJ1-2	CASALRTGGGYTF	TGTGCCAGCGCCCTTAGGACAGGGGGCGGCTACACCTTC
NA	NA	TRBV5-1	TRBJ2-1	CASSLVGGINEQFF	TGCGCCAGCAGCTTGGTGGGGGGAATCAATGAGCAGTTCTTC
NA	NA	TRBV5-1	TRBJ1-1	CASSLRTEGTEAFF	TGCGCCAGCAGCTTGCGGACGGAGGGGACTGAAGCTTTCTTT
NA	NA	TRBV11-2	TRBJ2-3	CASSPGISTDTQYF	TGTGCCAGCAGCCCGGGGATAAGCACAGATACGCAGTATTTT
NA	TRBD2	TRBV4-3	TRBJ2-4	CASSQDVAGGPRNIQYF	TGCGCCAGCAGCCAAGACGTAGCGGGGGGGCCTAGAAACATTCAGTACTTC
NA	TRBD1	TRBV2	TRBJ1-4	CASTLDRANEKLFF	TGTGCCAGCACTCTTGACAGGGCGAATGAAAAACTGTTTTTT
NA	NA	TRBV7-3	TRBJ2-5	CASSSGGGETQYF	TGTGCCAGCAGCAGCGGCGGGGGCGAGACCCAGTACTTC
once	TRBD1	TRBV9	TRBJ2-2	CASSPPGTANTGELFF	TGTGCCAGCAGCCCACCCGGGACAGCGAACACCGGGGAGCTGTTTTTT
NA	NA	TRBV15	TRBJ1-5	CATSVPFSNQPQHF	TGTGCCACCAGCGTCCCGTTTAGCAATCAGCCCCAGCATTTT
NA	NA	TRBV7-3	TRBJ2-2	CASSFGLAGSGELFF	TGTGCCAGCAGCTTCGGCCTCGCGGGGTCTGGGGAGCTGTTTTTT
NA	NA	TRBV24-1	TRBJ2-3	CATSVLGGRADTQYF	TGTGCCACCAGTGTCTTGGGGGGGCGAGCAGATACGCAGTATTTT
NA	NA	TRBV5-5	TRBJ1-6	CASSKQGFDSPLHF	TGTGCCAGCAGCAAACAGGGTTTTGATTCACCCCTCCACTTT
NA	TRBD1	TRBV6-1	TRBJ2-1	CASSERQGAPYNEQFF	TGTGCCAGCAGTGAGCGACAGGGGGCGCCCTACAATGAGCAGTTCTTC
NA	NA	TRBV6-6	TRBJ2-7	CASRDSSYEQYF	TGTGCCAGCAGGGACAGCTCCTACGAGCAGTACTTC
NA	TRBD1	TRBV18	TRBJ2-1	CASSPVGQQSLYNEQFF	TGTGCCAGCTCCCCCGTGGGACAGCAGAGCCTCTACAATGAGCAGTTCTTC